These T cell receptor beta chains were read from a single sample in a study of PD-L1 blockade in urothelial cancer. TCRdb keeps only in-frame clones here, not all; method: immunoSEQ multiplex PCR. In the table there are around 110,000 clones, around 89% of which are singletons. The sequences come from PBMCs, collected around atezolizumab (anti-PD-L1) treatment. The receptors derive from a man aged 60 to 69 with urothelial cancer. Both conserved end residues are part of each CDR3. A D gene is named only where the DNA matches it firmly. Where a row states a size, it is once, few, many or the class of an expanded clone; other rows omit it.

abundance,j_gene,v_gene,d_gene,CDR3nt,CDR3aa
NA,TRBJ2-7,TRBV7-8,NA,TGTGCCAGCAGCTTAGCTGGGCAGGGGAAAGGGTCCTACGAGCAGTACTTC,CASSLAGQGKGSYEQYF
NA,TRBJ2-7,TRBV7-2,TRBD1,TGTGCCAGCAGCCCCAGACAGGGGCCCACCTACGAGCAGTACTTC,CASSPRQGPTYEQYF
few,TRBJ1-2,TRBV6-5,NA,TGTGCCAGCAGTTCAGTTTGGACCTTC,CASSSVWTF
NA,TRBJ1-1,TRBV27,NA,TGTGCCAGCAGTTTTGGAGTATTGAACACTGAAGCTTTCTTT,CASSFGVLNTEAFF
NA,TRBJ1-3,TRBV28,TRBD1,TGTGCCAGCAGTTCAGGGGGTCCTGGAAACACCATATATTTT,CASSSGGPGNTIYF
NA,TRBJ1-2,TRBV7-9,NA,TGTGCCAGCACCCGGGGTGGCGGAACTAACTATGGCTACACCTTC,CASTRGGGTNYGYTF
NA,TRBJ1-5,TRBV29-1,TRBD1,TGCAGCGTTGCCCCAGGGGGTAGCAATCAGCCCCAGCATTTT,CSVAPGGSNQPQHF
NA,TRBJ2-3,TRBV15,NA,TGTGCCACCAGCGGCGGCAGGGCGAGCACAGATACGCAGTATTTT,CATSGGRASTDTQYF
once,TRBJ2-1,TRBV5-4,NA,TGTGCCAGCAGCTTCGGTGGCCCGAGGACCTACAATGAGCAGTTCTTC,CASSFGGPRTYNEQFF
NA,TRBJ2-5,TRBV5-1,TRBD2,TGCGCCAGCAGCGAGGGACTAGCGGGGGATCAAGAGACCCAGTACTTC,CASSEGLAGDQETQYF
once,TRBJ2-2,TRBV5-1,TRBD2,TGCGCCAGCAGCCTCCATGGACTAGCGAGGGGCACCGGGGAGCTGTTTTTT,CASSLHGLARGTGELFF
NA,TRBJ1-1,TRBV29-1,NA,TGCAGCGTTAGACGACAGGACGAAGCTTTCTTT,CSVRRQDEAFF
NA,TRBJ2-7,TRBV6-1,TRBD1,TGTGCCAGCAGTGAATCCGGGACAGGCTACGAGCAGTACTTC,CASSESGTGYEQYF
NA,TRBJ2-1,TRBV9,NA,TGTGCCAGCAGCGCAGTAGGAGCGGTTTATATCGAACATGAGCAGTTCTTC,CASSAVGAVYIEHEQFF
NA,TRBJ2-7,TRBV5-6,TRBD1,TGTGCCAGCAGCTGGGTGGACAGGGGGCAATACGAGCAGTACTTC,CASSWVDRGQYEQYF